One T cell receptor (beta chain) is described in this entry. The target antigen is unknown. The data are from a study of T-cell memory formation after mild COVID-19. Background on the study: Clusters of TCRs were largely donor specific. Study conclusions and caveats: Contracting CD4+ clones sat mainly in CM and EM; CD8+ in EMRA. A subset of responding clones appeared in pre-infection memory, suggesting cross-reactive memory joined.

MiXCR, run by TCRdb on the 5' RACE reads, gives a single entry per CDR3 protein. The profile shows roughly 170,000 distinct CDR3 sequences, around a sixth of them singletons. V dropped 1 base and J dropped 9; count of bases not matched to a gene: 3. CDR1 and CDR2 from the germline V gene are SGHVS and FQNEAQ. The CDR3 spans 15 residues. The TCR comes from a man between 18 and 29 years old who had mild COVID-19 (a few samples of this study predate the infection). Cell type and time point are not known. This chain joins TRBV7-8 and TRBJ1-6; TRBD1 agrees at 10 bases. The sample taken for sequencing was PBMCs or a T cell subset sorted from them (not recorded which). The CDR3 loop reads CASSLGQGASSPLHF. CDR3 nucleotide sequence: TGTGCCAGCAGCTTAGGACAGGGGGCGAGTTCACCCCTCCACTTT.